This T cell receptor beta chain stems from a study of a mutant IDH1 vaccine in newly diagnosed glioma. Study as a whole: Beforehand, treatment had been radiotherapy, temozolomide, or both; the majority received both.

Some clones are missing from TCRdb's copy, which holds only in-frame ones; the method was immunoSEQ multiplex PCR. The table has fewer than 45,000 clones, 80% to 95% seen once. The time point is: baseline, week 1 (first vaccination visit). Treatment of the sample: pre-vaccination baseline after standard-of-care therapy. New WHO grade 3 or 4 astrocytomas that were IDH1-mutant and ATRX-lost had been found in donors. This clonotype was obtained from a man between 18 and 29 years old with glioma. Sequencing was performed on PBMCs, taken from a glioma patient treated with radiotherapy, temozolomide or both.

The CDR3 reads CASSPSWGGTDTQYF. CDR3 sequence (DNA): TGTGCCAGCAGTCCCTCATGGGGCGGCACAGATACGCAGTATTTT. This chain links TRBV27 with TRBJ2-3, with D possibly TRBD1 on 5 matching bases. The V and J ends lost 5 bases and 1 base respectively, with 13 bases between them. Germline V lookup: CDR1 MNHEY, CDR2 SMNVEV (reference sequence). The CDR3 runs to 15 residues.